This TCR beta chain came from a study of metastatic and nonmetastatic thyroid tumors (dated by TCRdb to 2019 to 2021). Looking at the study overall: For patients with malignant and with benign thyroid disease, the researchers compared repertoires between peripheral blood samples and tumor or nodule tissue samples.

The library was built by means of PCR. Sequencing was carried out with an Illumina HiSeq 4000. High-throughput sequencing was used to profile the TCR beta-chain CDR3 region of every patient. The study's own analysis went as follows. The researchers built a classifier to tell apart papillary thyroid cancer patients with distant metastasis, based on CDR3 differences among clinicopathological groups. Repertoire diversity was assessed with the Shannon index, and tumor-blood repertoire similarity with the Morisita-Horn index. The public reads were quality trimmed at Q25 with fastp and then assembled into clones with MiXCR by TCRdb, keeping productive beta chains. The V and J calls and clone size are TCRdb's, not the authors'. In all, the sample holds tens of thousands of clones, and about 20% of those were seen once. The ten biggest clones cover approximately 3.6% of the sample. None of the patients had been given any treatment before thyroid surgery. Patient clinical samples collected from the early 2010s to the late 2010s were retrospectively analysed using T-cell receptor beta sequencing.

This clone has at least ten counts. The antigen it recognizes is unknown. No base qualities exist here, and no much larger clone lies one base off it. The CDR3 measures 15 amino acids from cysteine to phenylalanine. Just the 45-base CDR3 DNA is kept, in frame starting at base 1. The V end loses 0 bases and the J end loses 2 bases, and a stretch of 6 bases separates them. The germline V gene supplies CDR1 SGHRS and CDR2 YFSETQ. What the authors observed across the whole study: In both blood and tumor samples, TCR beta diversity was reported to be significantly higher in malignant tumors than in benign nodules.

The origin of this receptor is a male donor with papillary thyroid cancer or a benign thyroid nodule (not recorded which). Some clones in this sample may be carry-over from other donors' samples. The sequence is built from TRBV5-1 and TRBJ1-6; the D gene remains uncertain. Sequenced: blood. The DNA is TGCGCCAGCAGCTTGGCGGCAGCCTATAATTCACCCCTCCACTTT. Translation gives CASSLAAAYNSPLHF.